Below are 10 T cell receptor beta chains sequenced from a single sample in a study of preoperative IRX-2 immunotherapy in early breast cancer. Documented treatment: preoperative locoregional IRX-2 cytokine immunotherapy. Data came from immunoSEQ multiplex PCR; TCRdb stores just in-frame clones and leaves some out. This sample has fewer than 30,000 clones; roughly 90% occur once, and the top ten carry 9.8%. The specimen was obtained from a patient treated with IRX-2 immunotherapy. The source of these receptors is a human donor with breast cancer.

The CDR3 DNA reads TGTGCCTGGAGTGTATCCTATGGCTACACCTTC. As protein: CAWSVSYGYTF. The chain couples TRBV30 to TRBJ1-2; D gene ambiguous. Trimming shortened V by 0 bases and J by 4 bases, and 3 bases separated the two germline ends. Germline V CDR1 and CDR2: GTSNPN, SVGIG (reference sequence). The CDR3 covers 11 residues.

This sequence joins TRBV18 and TRBJ1-1, with D hard to call. This CDR3 is built from 13 residues. V gave up 0 bases and J gave up 4 bases, with 6 bases separating them. Germline CDR1 reads KGHSH; CDR2 reads LQKENI. DNA for the CDR3: TGTGCCAGCTCACCACCCGTCGGCACTGAAGCTTTCTTT. Translation: CASSPPVGTEAFF.

The V call is TRBV4-3, the J call TRBJ1-2; D unclear. The CDR3 runs to 14 residues. CDR1 is LGHNA, CDR2 YSLEER, per germline. Deletions cut 1 base from V and 7 bases from J, with 13 bases between. CDR3 protein: CASSQVPLGFGYTF. The CDR3 DNA reads TGCGCCAGCAGCCAAGTTCCCCTCGGGTTTGGCTACACCTTC.

The V gene is TRBV5-1, the J gene TRBJ2-1; no definite D call. V lost 0 bases and J 1 base, leaving 5 bases between the germline ends. This CDR3 is built from 14 residues. Germline values: CDR1 SGHRS, CDR2 YFSETQ. CDR3 protein: CASSLGRSYNEQFF. CDR3 nucleotides: TGCGCCAGCAGCTTGGGCAGGTCCTACAATGAGCAGTTCTTC.

The V gene is TRBV6-6, the J gene TRBJ2-1; D remains ambiguous. The CDR3 is 13 amino acids. Trimming removed 5 bases from V and 3 bases from J, with 8 bases in between. Germline lookup yields CDR1 MNHNY and CDR2 SVGAGI (reference sequence). Here the CDR3 DNA reads TGTGCCAGCAGTCCTACAAGCTACAATGAGCAGTTCTTC. This sequence encodes CASSPTSYNEQFF.

The V gene is TRBV7-9, the J gene TRBJ2-1; D gene uncertain. CDR1 is SEHNR, CDR2 FQNEAQ, per germline (reference sequence). CDR3 length: 13 residues. V was clipped by 4 bases and J by 7 bases, with 11 bases between them. The CDR3 DNA follows: TGTGCCAGCAGCTCCTACCACTGGAATGAGCAGTTCTTC. Its protein is CASSSYHWNEQFF.

This chain joins TRBV6-1 and TRBJ1-2; D remains unclear. Germline V gene data show CDR1 as MNHNS and CDR2 as SASEGT. Trimming cost V 2 bases and J 3 bases, with 7 bases left between them. This CDR3 region has 13 residues. The DNA of the CDR3 is TGTGCCAGCAGTGAAAGGAGGGACTATGGCTACACCTTC. Its protein is CASSERRDYGYTF.

This chain links TRBV27 with TRBJ2-7; D is perhaps TRBD1 (6 bases). The germline V and J ends were trimmed by 5 bases and 1 base, with 12 bases remaining between them. This CDR3 contains 14 residues. Germline V gene sequence: CDR1 MNHEY, CDR2 SMNVEV (reference sequence). The CDR3 nucleotides read TGTGCCAGCAGTAAACAGGGCTTTTCCTACGAGCAGTACTTC. This gives the protein CASSKQGFSYEQYF.

The table lists this clone with a count of one. The rearrangement links TRBV7-7 to TRBJ2-1; 14 nucleotides align to TRBD2. CDR3 length equals 14 residues. The V segment lost 3 bases and the J segment 8 bases; nucleotides outside the gene matches: 0. CDR1 and CDR2 (germline): SSHAT, FNYEAQ (reference sequence). Here the CDR3 reads CASSLGLAGDEQFF. For the CDR3, the DNA is TGTGCCAGCAGCTTGGGACTAGCGGGGGATGAGCAGTTCTTC.

J is TRBJ2-4 and V is TRBV6-5, with D perhaps TRBD1 (5 bases). Trimming left V 2 bases short and J 2 bases short, with 10 bases between. Germline V lookup: CDR1 MNHEY, CDR2 SVGAGI. This CDR3 comprises 15 residues. In DNA, the CDR3 is TGTGCCAGCAGTTACAGGGGTTTGACCAAAAACATTCAGTACTTC. It is translated as CASSYRGLTKNIQYF.